This T cell receptor (beta chain) appears in the sequencing data of a study of T cells expressing NK-cell markers (dated by TCRdb to the early 2020s). Notes on the research overall: TCR beta-chain repertoires were profiled in sorted CD3+CD56+NKG2C+, CD3+CD56+NKG2C- and CD3+CD56-NKG2C+ T-cell subsets from roughly eight donors. Seven of the eight sequenced donors were HCMV-seropositive and one was HCMV-seronegative. Randomly selected healthy volunteers, three men and five women, were used as the eight sequenced donors. Libraries were sequenced as 2 x 150 bp reads on Illumina HiSeq 2000/2500, MiSeq or NextSeq.

The full study reports these points: In a handful of donors, the dominant CD3+CD56+NKG2C+ clonotypes were among the top 10 CD8+ clonotypes and accounted for roughly 1.0-7.0% of CD8+ T cells. Those dominant clonotypes were again the most abundant among CD3+CD56-NKG2C+ cells in a few donors, at roughly 28.3-60.1%. Whether the expanded NKG2C-expressing T cell clones were specific for HCMV antigens was left unclear.

In the germline V gene (reference sequence), CDR1 corresponds to DFQATT and CDR2 to SNEGSKA. The CDR3 spans 12 residues, from the cysteine through the phenylalanine. Nucleotide data are not available. HCMV-specific IgG was detected in serum with a commercial ELISA kit to determine HCMV serostatus. Ficoll density gradient centrifugation was used to isolate peripheral blood mononuclear cells from blood. Sequencing was performed on an Illumina HiSeq 2000. TCR beta cDNA libraries were prepared using 5'RACE template switching, which introduced a universal primer site and unique molecular identifiers. cDNA synthesis was primed from the TCR beta constant segment, followed by two successive PCR amplification steps. For the original study's pipeline: MIGEC handled demultiplexing of the reads and grouping by UMI, while MiTCR was used to assemble and quantify clonotypes. Only TCR cDNA sequences supported by at least two reads were kept to exclude erroneous sequences. The tcR package was used for downstream repertoire analysis, with clonotypes matched between fractions based on CDR3 nucleotide sequence plus V segment. Antigen specificity was annotated against VDJdb with VDJmatch, allowing one amino acid substitution in CDR3. The reads, reprocessed by TCRdb, yield one row per CDR3 protein sequence and no DNA. The V and J calls and clone size come from TCRdb's table, not from the authors' own analysis. The sample table on file contains about 260,000 distinct CDR3 sequences. The ten biggest clones cover about 0.39% of the sample.

Worth noting for this clonotype: Which antigen it targets is not known.

Recombination linked TRBV20-1 to TRBJ2-1. This sequence originates from a man aged 18 to 30 in good health. Donor details come from another sample of the same person, matched by shared clones. The source material was blood T cells: a sorted CD56 or NKG2C T cell subset, CD4+ or CD8+ T cells, or bulk PBMC T cells (not recorded which). This receptor has the CDR3 CSAGHFSYEQFF.